The T cell receptor beta chain under discussion was sequenced for a study of T cell changes during pregnancy in multiple sclerosis. Generated by immunoSEQ multiplex PCR, the TCRdb table keeps only in-frame clones and is missing some. Of 55,000 to 65,000 clones in the sample, roughly 92% were seen once. This material consisted of CD8+ T cells from peripheral blood mononuclear cells, taken in the third trimester of pregnancy. The sequence was obtained from a female donor with multiple sclerosis, enrolled in a pregnancy study.

The chain's CDR3 is CASSLGTEQFF. CDR3 DNA: TGTGCCAGCAGTTTAGGGACAGAGCAGTTCTTC. This chain links TRBV27 with TRBJ2-1, with D tentatively TRBD1 (6 bases). Trimming removed 2 bases from V and 10 bases from J, with 6 bases in between. The CDR3 is made up of 11 amino acids. Germline V gene lookup returns CDR1 MNHEY and CDR2 SMNVEV (reference sequence).